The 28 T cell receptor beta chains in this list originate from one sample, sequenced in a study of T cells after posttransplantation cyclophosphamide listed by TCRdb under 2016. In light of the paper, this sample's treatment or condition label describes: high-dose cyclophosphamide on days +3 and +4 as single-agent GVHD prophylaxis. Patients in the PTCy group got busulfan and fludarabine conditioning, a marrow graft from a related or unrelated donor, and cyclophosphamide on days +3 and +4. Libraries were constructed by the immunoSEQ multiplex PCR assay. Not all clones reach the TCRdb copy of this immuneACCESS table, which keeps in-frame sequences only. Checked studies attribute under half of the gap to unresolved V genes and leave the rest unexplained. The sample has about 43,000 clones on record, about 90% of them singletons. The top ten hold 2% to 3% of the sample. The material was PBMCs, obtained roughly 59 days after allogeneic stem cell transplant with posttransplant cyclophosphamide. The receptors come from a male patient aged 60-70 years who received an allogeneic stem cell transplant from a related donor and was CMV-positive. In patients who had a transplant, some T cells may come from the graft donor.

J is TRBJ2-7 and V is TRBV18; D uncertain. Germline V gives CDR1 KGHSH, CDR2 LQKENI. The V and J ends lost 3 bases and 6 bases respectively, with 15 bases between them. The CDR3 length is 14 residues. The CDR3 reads CASSPRSLSGEQYF. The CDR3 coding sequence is TGTGCCAGCTCACCTAGGAGCCTCAGTGGCGAGCAGTACTTC.

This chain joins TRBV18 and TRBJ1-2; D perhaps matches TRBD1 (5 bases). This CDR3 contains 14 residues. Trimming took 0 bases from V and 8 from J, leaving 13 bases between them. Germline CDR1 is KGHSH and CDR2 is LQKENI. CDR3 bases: TGTGCCAGCTCACCACCAGGGGCGACTTACGGCTACACCTTC. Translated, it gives CASSPPGATYGYTF.

The CDR3 region is CASSLSREGAAGGGYTF. CDR3 nucleotide sequence: TGTGCCAGCAGTTTATCGAGAGAAGGCGCCGCCGGGGGTGGCTACACCTTC. This chain connects TRBV27 to TRBJ1-2; D is perhaps TRBD1 (5 bases). This CDR3 is 17 amino acids long. Germline V gives CDR1 MNHEY, CDR2 SMNVEV (reference sequence). Trimming pared 0 bases from V and 7 bases from J, leaving 21 bases between.

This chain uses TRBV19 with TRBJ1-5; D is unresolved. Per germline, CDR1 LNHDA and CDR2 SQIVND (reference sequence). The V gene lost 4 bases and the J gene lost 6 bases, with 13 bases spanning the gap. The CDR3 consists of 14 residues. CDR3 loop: CASSTNPTAQPQHF. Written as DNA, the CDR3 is TGTGCCAGTAGTACTAATCCTACAGCTCAGCCCCAGCATTTT.

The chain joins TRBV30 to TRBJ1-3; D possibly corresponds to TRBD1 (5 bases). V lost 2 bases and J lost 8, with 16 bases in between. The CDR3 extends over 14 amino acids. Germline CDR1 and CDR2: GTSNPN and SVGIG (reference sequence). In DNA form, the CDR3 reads TGTGCCTGGAGTTGGACACGAGTAAAGGACACCATATATTTT. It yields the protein CAWSWTRVKDTIYF.

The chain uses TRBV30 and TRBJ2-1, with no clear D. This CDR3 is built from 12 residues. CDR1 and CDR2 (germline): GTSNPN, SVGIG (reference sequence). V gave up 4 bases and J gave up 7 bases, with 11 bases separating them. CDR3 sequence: CAWNHQKNEQFF. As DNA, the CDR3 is TGTGCCTGGAACCACCAGAAGAATGAGCAGTTCTTC.

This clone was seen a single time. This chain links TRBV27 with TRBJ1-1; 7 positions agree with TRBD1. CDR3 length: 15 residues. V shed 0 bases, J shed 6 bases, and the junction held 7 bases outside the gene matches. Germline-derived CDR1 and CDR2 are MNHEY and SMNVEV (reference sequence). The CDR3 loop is CASSLSLLGTAEAFF. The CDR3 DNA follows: TGTGCCAGCAGTTTATCTCTCTTAGGGACAGCTGAAGCTTTCTTT.

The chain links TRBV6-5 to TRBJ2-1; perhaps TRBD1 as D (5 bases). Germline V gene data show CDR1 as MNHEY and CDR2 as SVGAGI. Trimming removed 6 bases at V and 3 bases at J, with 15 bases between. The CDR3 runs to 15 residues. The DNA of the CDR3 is TGTGCCAGCAGCCTGAGACAGAGCCTCTACAATGAGCAGTTCTTC. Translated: CASSLRQSLYNEQFF.

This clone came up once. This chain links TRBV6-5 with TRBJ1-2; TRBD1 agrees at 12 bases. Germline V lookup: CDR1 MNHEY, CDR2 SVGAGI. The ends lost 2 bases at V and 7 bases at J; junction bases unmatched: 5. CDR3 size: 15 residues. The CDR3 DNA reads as TGTGCCAGCAGTTACGGGGACAGGGGGCACGGTGGCTACACCTTC. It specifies CASSYGDRGHGGYTF.

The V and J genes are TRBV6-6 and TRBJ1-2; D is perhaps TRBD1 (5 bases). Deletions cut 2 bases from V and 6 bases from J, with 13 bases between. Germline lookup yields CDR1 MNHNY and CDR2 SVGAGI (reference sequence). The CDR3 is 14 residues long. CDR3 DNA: TGTGCCAGCAGTTACCAGGTGGGGCGGCATGGCTACACCTTC. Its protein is CASSYQVGRHGYTF.

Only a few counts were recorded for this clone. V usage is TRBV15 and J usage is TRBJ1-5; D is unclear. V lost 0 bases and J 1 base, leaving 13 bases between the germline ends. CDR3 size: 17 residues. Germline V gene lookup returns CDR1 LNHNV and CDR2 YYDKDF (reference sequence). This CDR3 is CATSREAAGSSNQPQHF. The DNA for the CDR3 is TGTGCCACCAGCAGAGAGGCGGCTGGTTCCAGCAATCAGCCCCAGCATTTT.

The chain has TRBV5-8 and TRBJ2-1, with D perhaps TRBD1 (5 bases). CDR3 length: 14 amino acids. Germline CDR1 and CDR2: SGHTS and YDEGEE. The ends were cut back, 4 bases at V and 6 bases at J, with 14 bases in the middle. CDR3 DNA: TGTGCCAGCAGCCCGCTAAGGGGTTTCAATGAGCAGTTCTTC. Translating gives CASSPLRGFNEQFF.

The CDR3 region has the DNA TGTGCCAGCAGCCCCTGGGAAGGGGAAATGAACACTGAAGCTTTCTTT. It encodes CASSPWEGEMNTEAFF. The chain joins TRBV7-2 to TRBJ1-1, with D possibly TRBD1 on 5 matching bases. The germline V and J ends were trimmed by 5 bases and 0 bases, with 16 bases remaining between them. The germline V gene has CDR1 SGHTA and CDR2 FQGNSA. This CDR3 contains 16 residues.

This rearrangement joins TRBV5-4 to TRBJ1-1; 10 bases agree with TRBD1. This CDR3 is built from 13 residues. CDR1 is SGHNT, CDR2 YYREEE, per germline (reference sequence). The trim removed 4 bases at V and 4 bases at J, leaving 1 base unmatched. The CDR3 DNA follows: TGTGCCAGCAGCGGGGACAGGGGCACTGAAGCTTTCTTT. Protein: CASSGDRGTEAFF. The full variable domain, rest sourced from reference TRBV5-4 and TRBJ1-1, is ETGVTQSPTHLIKTRGQQVTLRCSSQSGHNTVSWYQQALGQGPQFIFQYYREEENGRGNFPPRFSGLQFPNYSSELNVNALELDDSALYLCASSGDRGTEAFFGQGTRLTVV.

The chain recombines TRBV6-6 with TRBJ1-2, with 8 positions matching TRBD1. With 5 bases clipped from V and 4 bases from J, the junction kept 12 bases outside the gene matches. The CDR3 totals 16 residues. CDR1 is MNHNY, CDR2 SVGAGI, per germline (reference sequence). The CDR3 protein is CASSHDDRGLFYGYTF. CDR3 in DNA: TGTGCCAGCAGTCACGATGACAGGGGACTATTCTATGGCTACACCTTC.

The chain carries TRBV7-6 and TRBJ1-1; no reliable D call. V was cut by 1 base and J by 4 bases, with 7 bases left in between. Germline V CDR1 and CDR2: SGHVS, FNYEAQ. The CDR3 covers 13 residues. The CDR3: CASSLGVVTEAFF. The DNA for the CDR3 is TGTGCCAGCAGCTTAGGTGTCGTCACTGAAGCTTTCTTT.

CDR3 nucleotide sequence: TGCGCCAGCACGGGAGCGGGGGGGGCGGGGGAGCAGTACTTC. Protein: CASTGAGGAGEQYF. The rearrangement uses TRBV10-2 and TRBJ2-7, with TRBD2 identical over 10 bases. With 7 bases clipped from V and 7 bases from J, the junction kept 10 bases outside the gene matches. The CDR3 contains 14 residues. Germline CDR1 and CDR2: WSHSY and SAAADI.

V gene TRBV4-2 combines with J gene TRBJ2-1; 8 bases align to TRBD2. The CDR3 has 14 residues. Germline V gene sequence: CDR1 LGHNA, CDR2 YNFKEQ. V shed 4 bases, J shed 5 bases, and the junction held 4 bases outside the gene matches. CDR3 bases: TGTGCCAGCAGCCTAGGCGGGGGGAACAATGAGCAGTTCTTC. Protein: CASSLGGGNNEQFF.

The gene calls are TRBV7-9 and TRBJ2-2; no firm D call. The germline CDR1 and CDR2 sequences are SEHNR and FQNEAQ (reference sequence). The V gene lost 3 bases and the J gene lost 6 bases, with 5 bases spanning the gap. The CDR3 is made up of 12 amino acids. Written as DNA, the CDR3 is TGTGCCAGCAGCTTCCGTGCCGGGGAGCTGTTTTTT. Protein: CASSFRAGELFF.

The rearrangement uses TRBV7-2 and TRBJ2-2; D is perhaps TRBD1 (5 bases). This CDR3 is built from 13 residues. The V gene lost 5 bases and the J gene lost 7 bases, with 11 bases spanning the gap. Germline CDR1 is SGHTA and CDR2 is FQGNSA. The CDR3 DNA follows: TGTGCCAGCAGCCCCAGGGTGTTCGGGGAGCTGTTTTTT. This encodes CASSPRVFGELFF.

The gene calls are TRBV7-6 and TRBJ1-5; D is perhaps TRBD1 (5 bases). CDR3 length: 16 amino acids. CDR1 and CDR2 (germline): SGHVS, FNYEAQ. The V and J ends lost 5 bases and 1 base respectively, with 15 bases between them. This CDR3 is CASSPRQTVSNQPQHF. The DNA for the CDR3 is TGTGCCAGCAGCCCCCGACAGACGGTGAGCAATCAGCCCCAGCATTTT. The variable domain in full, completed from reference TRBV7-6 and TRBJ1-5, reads GAGVSQSPRYKVTKRGQDVALRCDPISGHVSLYWYRQALGQGPEFLTYFNYEAQQDKSGLPNDRFSAERPEGSISTLTIQRTEQRDSAMYRCASSPRQTVSNQPQHFGDGTRLSIL.

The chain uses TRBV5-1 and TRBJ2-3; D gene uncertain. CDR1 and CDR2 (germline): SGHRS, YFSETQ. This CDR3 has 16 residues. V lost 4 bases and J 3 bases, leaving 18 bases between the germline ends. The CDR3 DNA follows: TGCGCCAGCAGCGCAGGCCCCATTCGTCGGACAGATACGCAGTATTTT. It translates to CASSAGPIRRTDTQYF.

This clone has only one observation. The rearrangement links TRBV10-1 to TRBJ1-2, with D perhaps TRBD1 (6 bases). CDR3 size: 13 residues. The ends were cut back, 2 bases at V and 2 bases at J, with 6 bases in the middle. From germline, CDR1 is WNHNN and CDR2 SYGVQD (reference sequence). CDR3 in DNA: TGCGCCAGCAGTGAGCAGGGGAACTATGGCTACACCTTC. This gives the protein CASSEQGNYGYTF.

In DNA form, the CDR3 reads TGCGCCAGCAGCTTACAGGGGACGGGTGGAGTTAACACTGAAGCTTTCTTT. Protein product: CASSLQGTGGVNTEAFF. J is TRBJ1-1 and V is TRBV5-1; 7 bases line up with TRBD1. CDR1 and CDR2 from the germline V gene are SGHRS and YFSETQ. V lost 2 bases, J lost 2 bases, and 12 bases stayed unmatched. The CDR3 sequence is 17 residues long.

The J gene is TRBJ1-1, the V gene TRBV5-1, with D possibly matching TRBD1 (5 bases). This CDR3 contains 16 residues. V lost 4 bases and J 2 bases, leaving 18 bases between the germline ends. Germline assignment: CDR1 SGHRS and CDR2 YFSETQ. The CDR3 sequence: CASSRGVQGFNTEAFF. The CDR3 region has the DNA TGCGCCAGCAGCCGGGGGGTTCAGGGATTCAACACTGAAGCTTTCTTT.

This chain's CDR3 is CASSWGTGGATEAFF. The CDR3 DNA is TGCGCCAGCAGCTGGGGGACAGGGGGCGCGACTGAAGCTTTCTTT. The rearrangement uses TRBV5-1 and TRBJ1-1; 12 bases agree with TRBD1. Germline trimming cut 3 bases from V and 5 bases from J; bases unmatched to any gene: 5. CDR1 and CDR2 (germline): SGHRS, YFSETQ. The CDR3 length is 15 residues.

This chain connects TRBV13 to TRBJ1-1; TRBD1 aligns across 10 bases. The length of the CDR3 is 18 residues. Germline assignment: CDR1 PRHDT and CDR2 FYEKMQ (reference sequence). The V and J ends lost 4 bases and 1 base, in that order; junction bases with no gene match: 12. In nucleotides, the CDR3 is TGTGCCAGCAGCTCGCCCGGACAGGGGGTCAGTTGGAACACTGAAGCTTTCTTT. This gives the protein CASSSPGQGVSWNTEAFF.

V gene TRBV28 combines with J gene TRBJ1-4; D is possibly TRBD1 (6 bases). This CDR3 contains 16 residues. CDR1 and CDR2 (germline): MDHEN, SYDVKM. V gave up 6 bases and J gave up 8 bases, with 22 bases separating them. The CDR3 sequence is CASSGAYGQIVEKLFF. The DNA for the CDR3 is TGTGCCAGCAGCGGCGCATATGGACAGATTGTAGAAAAACTGTTTTTT. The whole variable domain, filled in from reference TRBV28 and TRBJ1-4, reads DVKVTQSSRYLVKRTGEKVFLECVQDMDHENMFWYRQDPGLGLRLIYFSYDVKMKEKGDIPEGYSVSREKKERFSLILESASTNQTSMYLCASSGAYGQIVEKLFFGSGTQLSVL.